The 21 T cell receptor beta chains below come from one sample, sequenced in a study of CD8+ T cells in alopecia areata. Treatment meaning: oral pan-JAK inhibitor, 5-10 mg twice daily. RNA, once extracted, was reverse transcribed into cDNA for use as the sequencing template. The repertoire was sequenced with immunoSEQ multiplex PCR; TCRdb's copy has only in-frame clones and lacks some. The sample holds 80,000 to 100,000 clones, around 40% seen once. The sample was CD8+ T cells sorted from blood, taken at week 24, from a patient treated with tofacitinib. These receptors all stem from a human donor with alopecia areata.

Ten or more counts support this clone. The chain is built from TRBV9 and TRBJ2-5, with 9 bases aligning to TRBD1. This CDR3 contains 15 residues. CDR1 is SGDLS, CDR2 YYNGEE, per germline. V trimming: 0 bases; J trimming: 5 bases; junction bases outside the gene matches: 5. CDR3 bases: TGTGCCAGCAGCGTAGATGACAGGGGGTACGAGACCCAGTACTTC. Protein sequence: CASSVDDRGYETQYF.

The V and J genes are TRBV27 and TRBJ2-1; weak D call: TRBD2 (6 bases). V lost 1 base to trimming and J lost 5 bases, with 15 bases between them. Germline CDR1 MNHEY, CDR2 SMNVEV (reference sequence). The CDR3 is 16 residues long. The CDR3 DNA is TGTGCCAGCAGTTTATATACTTGGAGGGCTAACAATGAGCAGTTCTTC. Translation: CASSLYTWRANNEQFF.

This chain links TRBV9 with TRBJ2-1; D not certain. Trimming took 5 bases from V and 16 from J, leaving 16 bases between them. CDR3 length: 11 residues. Germline V lookup: CDR1 SGDLS, CDR2 YYNGEE. The CDR3 DNA is TGTGCCAGCAGGAACGGCCCAGAACAATTCTTC. This encodes CASRNGPEQFF.

The chain combines TRBV9 with TRBJ2-5; a possible D gene is TRBD2 (6 bases). The V end lost 4 bases, the J end lost 4 bases, and 17 bases lay between the germline ends. CDR3 length equals 15 residues. Germline lookup yields CDR1 SGDLS and CDR2 YYNGEE. CDR3 in amino acids: CASSPPGGEGETQYF. The CDR3, as DNA: TGTGCCAGCAGCCCTCCCGGCGGGGAAGGAGAGACCCAGTACTTC.

At least ten counts were recorded for this clone. The rearrangement joins TRBV14 to TRBJ2-2; D is ambiguous. The ends were cut back, 1 base at V and 7 bases at J, with 4 bases in the middle. CDR1 is SGHDN and CDR2 is FVKESK in the germline V gene. This CDR3 has 12 residues. The CDR3 DNA reads as TGTGCCAGCAGCCAAGTTTACGGGGAGCTGTTTTTT. It yields the protein CASSQVYGELFF.

This clone is a singleton in its sample. This chain joins TRBV6-1 and TRBJ2-7; tentative D call: TRBD2 (5 bases). This CDR3 is built from 14 residues. V was trimmed by 1 base and J by 5 bases, leaving 12 bases between them. CDR1 is MNHNS and CDR2 is SASEGT in the germline V gene. The CDR3 DNA sequence: TGTGCCAGCAGTGAAGTTAGAGGGCTCCACGAGCAGTACTTC. Residues: CASSEVRGLHEQYF.

The V gene is TRBV6-1, the J gene TRBJ2-5; TRBD1 matches at 8 bases. V was clipped by 6 bases and J by 5 bases; unmatched bases: 2. The CDR3 covers 12 residues. Germline-derived CDR1 and CDR2 are MNHNS and SASEGT. CDR3 region: CASRGQEETQYF. The CDR3 DNA follows: TGTGCCAGCAGGGGACAGGAGGAGACCCAGTACTTC.

The V call is TRBV4-3, the J call TRBJ1-2, with D unclear. V shed 3 bases and J shed 2 bases, with 16 bases lying between them. The CDR3 runs to 16 residues. Germline lookup yields CDR1 LGHNA and CDR2 YSLEER. CDR3 bases: TGCGCCAGCAGCCAGGGGTTATACGAAGCCAACTATGGCTACACCTTC. Translated: CASSQGLYEANYGYTF.

The chain recombines TRBV29-1 with TRBJ2-1; 8 positions match TRBD2. Germline V gene sequence: CDR1 SQVTM, CDR2 ANQGSEA. The CDR3 length is 14 residues. The ends lost 4 bases at V and 7 bases at J; junction bases unmatched: 9. The CDR3 sequence is CSVGGVAGFNEQFF. The CDR3 DNA is TGCAGCGTTGGAGGTGTAGCGGGATTTAATGAGCAGTTCTTC.

This clone was detected only a few times. V is TRBV27 and J is TRBJ2-1; no firm D call. Trimming removed 8 bases at V and 0 bases at J, with 8 bases between. The CDR3 consists of 13 residues. Germline CDR1 is MNHEY and CDR2 is SMNVEV (reference sequence). For the CDR3, the DNA is TGTGCCAGCCGATTGGGCTCCTACAATGAGCAGTTCTTC. Translation: CASRLGSYNEQFF.

The chain links TRBV11-2 to TRBJ2-5, with D tentatively TRBD1 (5 bases). V was trimmed by 5 bases and J by 9 bases, leaving 19 bases between them. Germline CDR1 SGHAT, CDR2 FQNNGV. CDR3 size: 14 residues. Here the CDR3 DNA reads TGTGCCAGCAGCAGCCTCAGGGATAGGTTGGCCCAGTACTTC. It is translated as CASSSLRDRLAQYF.

The chain uses TRBV27 and TRBJ2-1, with unresolved D. V lost 6 bases and J 0 bases, leaving 12 bases between the germline ends. Germline V gene data show CDR1 as MNHEY and CDR2 as SMNVEV (reference sequence). This CDR3 contains 15 residues. The CDR3 loop is CASRGGTGSYNEQFF. CDR3 nucleotide sequence: TGTGCCAGCAGAGGCGGAACCGGCTCCTACAATGAGCAGTTCTTC.

This clone was seen only a few times. The chain uses TRBV6-1 and TRBJ2-7; D perhaps matches TRBD2 (5 bases). The V gene's germline CDR1 is MNHNS and CDR2 SASEGT. CDR3 size: 15 residues. V lost 1 base and J lost 2, with 12 bases in between. The CDR3 DNA sequence: TGTGCCAGCAGTGAAGAGGGAGCATTCCCCTACGAGCAGTACTTC. It is translated as CASSEEGAFPYEQYF.

The sample holds a few counts of this clone. The chain uses TRBV21-1 and TRBJ1-4; TRBD1, the D gene given by the table, was not confirmed from the DNA. TRBV21-1 is labeled a pseudogene. The CDR3 consists of 14 residues. CDR3 amino acids: CASSKGDRDYSLFF. In DNA, the CDR3 is TGTGCCAGCAGCAAAGGGGACAGGGATTACTCGCTGTTTTTT.

This clone has a handful of counts. V usage is TRBV5-1 and J usage is TRBJ2-1; TRBD2 matches at 9 bases. The length of the CDR3 is 15 residues. Germline V CDR1 and CDR2: SGHRS, YFSETQ. V lost 4 bases to trimming and J lost 7 bases; unmatched junction nucleotides: 9. For the CDR3, the DNA is TGCGCCAGCAGCGGGGGGACTAGCATGGGGAATGAGCAGTTCTTC. Protein: CASSGGTSMGNEQFF.

The V call is TRBV7-9, the J call TRBJ2-7, with 7 bases fitting TRBD1. This CDR3 is 16 amino acids long. Germline V CDR1 and CDR2: SEHNR, FQNEAQ (reference sequence). V lost 4 bases, J lost 2 bases, and 11 bases stayed unmatched. CDR3 bases: TGTGCCAGCAGCTACTATTGGACAGGTGAAACCTACGAGCAGTACTTC. Amino acids: CASSYYWTGETYEQYF.

The chain joins TRBV14 to TRBJ2-2; D is perhaps TRBD1 or TRBD2 (5 bases each). This CDR3 is 14 amino acids long. The germline V gene has CDR1 SGHDN and CDR2 FVKESK. V shed 7 bases and J shed 5 bases, with 14 bases lying between them. The CDR3 DNA reads TGTGCCAGCACCCAGGGAGTTTGGACCGGGGAGCTGTTTTTT. Its protein product is CASTQGVWTGELFF.

By share, this clone counts as medium-sized. The CDR3 nucleotides read TGTGCCAGCAGCACGAGACTAGCGGGAGTTTTTCCCCCAGATACGCAGTATTTT. Its protein product is CASSTRLAGVFPPDTQYF. The chain links TRBV28 to TRBJ2-3, with 12 positions matching TRBD2. The CDR3 covers 18 residues. With 6 bases clipped from V and 4 bases from J, the junction kept 14 bases outside the gene matches. In germline, CDR1 is MDHEN, CDR2 SYDVKM.

The rearrangement uses TRBV9 and TRBJ2-1; 10 nucleotides align to TRBD2. The CDR3 is made up of 15 amino acids. CDR1 and CDR2 from the germline V gene are SGDLS and YYNGEE. V was pared by 2 bases and J by 4 bases, with 3 bases of the junction left unmatched. The CDR3 loop reads CASSVPTSGYNEQFF. The CDR3 DNA follows: TGTGCCAGCAGCGTCCCGACTAGCGGGTACAATGAGCAGTTCTTC.

V and J are TRBV18 and TRBJ2-7; a possible D gene is TRBD2 (5 bases). The CDR3 contains 17 residues. The ends were cut back, 5 bases at V and 4 bases at J, with 24 bases in the middle. Looked up from germline, CDR1 is KGHSH and CDR2 is LQKENI. The CDR3 DNA sequence: TGTGCCAGCTCAGCCGGCCCGGGCGGGTCGGATAGTTACGAGCAGTACTTC. Its translation is CASSAGPGGSDSYEQYF.

This clone showed up just a few times. The chain carries TRBV2 and TRBJ2-2, with D perhaps assigned TRBD1 or TRBD2 (5 bases each). The germline gives CDR1 SNHLY, CDR2 FYNNEI. This CDR3 is built from 15 residues. V dropped 8 bases and J dropped 1 base, with 14 bases sitting between them. The CDR3 here is CASVAGTGNTGELFF. The CDR3 DNA is TGTGCCAGCGTGGCCGGGACGGGGAACACCGGGGAGCTGTTTTTT.